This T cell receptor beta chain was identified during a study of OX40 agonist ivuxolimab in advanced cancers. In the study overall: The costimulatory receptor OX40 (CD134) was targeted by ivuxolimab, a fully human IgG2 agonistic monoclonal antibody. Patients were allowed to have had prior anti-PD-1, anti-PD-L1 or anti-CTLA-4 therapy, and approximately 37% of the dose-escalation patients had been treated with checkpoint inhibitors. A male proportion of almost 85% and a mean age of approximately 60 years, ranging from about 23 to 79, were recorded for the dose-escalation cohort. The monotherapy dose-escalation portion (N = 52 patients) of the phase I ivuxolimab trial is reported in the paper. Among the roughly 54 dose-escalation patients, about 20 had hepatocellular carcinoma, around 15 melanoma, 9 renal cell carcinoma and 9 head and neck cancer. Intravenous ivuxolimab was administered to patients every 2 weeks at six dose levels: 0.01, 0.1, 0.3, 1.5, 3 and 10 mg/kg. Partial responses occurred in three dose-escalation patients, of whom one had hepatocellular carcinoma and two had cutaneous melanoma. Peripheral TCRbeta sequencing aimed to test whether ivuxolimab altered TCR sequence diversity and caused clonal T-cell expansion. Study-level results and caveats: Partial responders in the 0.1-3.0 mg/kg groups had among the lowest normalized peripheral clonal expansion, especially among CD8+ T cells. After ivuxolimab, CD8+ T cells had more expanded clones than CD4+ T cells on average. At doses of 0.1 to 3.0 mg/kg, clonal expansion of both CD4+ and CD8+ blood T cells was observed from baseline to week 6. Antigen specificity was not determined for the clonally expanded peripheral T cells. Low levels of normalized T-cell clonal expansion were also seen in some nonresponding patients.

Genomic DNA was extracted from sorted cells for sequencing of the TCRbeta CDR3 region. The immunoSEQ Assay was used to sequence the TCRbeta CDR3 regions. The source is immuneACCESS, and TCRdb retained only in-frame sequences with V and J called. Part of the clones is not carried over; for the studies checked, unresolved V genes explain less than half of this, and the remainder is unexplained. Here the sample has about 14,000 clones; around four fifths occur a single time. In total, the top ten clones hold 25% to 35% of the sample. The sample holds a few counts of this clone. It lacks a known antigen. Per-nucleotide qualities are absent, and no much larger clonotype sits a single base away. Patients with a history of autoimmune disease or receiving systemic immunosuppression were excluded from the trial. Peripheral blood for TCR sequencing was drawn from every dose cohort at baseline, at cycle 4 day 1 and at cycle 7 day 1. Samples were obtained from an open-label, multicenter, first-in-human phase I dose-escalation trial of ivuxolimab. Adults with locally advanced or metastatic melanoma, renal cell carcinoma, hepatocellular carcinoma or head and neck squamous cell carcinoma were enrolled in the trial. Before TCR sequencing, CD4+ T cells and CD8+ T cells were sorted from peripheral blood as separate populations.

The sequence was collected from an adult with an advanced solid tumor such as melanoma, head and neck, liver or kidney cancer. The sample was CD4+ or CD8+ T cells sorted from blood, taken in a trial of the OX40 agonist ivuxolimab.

The sequenced DNA: TGTGCCAGCAGTTTAGAGCAGTCACGGCGGTACGAGCAGTACTTC. The resulting protein is CASSLEQSRRYEQYF. The chain couples TRBV27 to TRBJ2-7, with the D gene uncertain. CDR1 and CDR2 (MNHEY, SMNVEV) derive from the germline V gene (reference sequence). The CDR3 runs 15 residues from the cysteine to the phenylalanine. This entry keeps only the CDR3 DNA: 45 bases, framed from base 1. At the junction V is shortened by 2 bases and J by 4 bases, with 15 bases in between.